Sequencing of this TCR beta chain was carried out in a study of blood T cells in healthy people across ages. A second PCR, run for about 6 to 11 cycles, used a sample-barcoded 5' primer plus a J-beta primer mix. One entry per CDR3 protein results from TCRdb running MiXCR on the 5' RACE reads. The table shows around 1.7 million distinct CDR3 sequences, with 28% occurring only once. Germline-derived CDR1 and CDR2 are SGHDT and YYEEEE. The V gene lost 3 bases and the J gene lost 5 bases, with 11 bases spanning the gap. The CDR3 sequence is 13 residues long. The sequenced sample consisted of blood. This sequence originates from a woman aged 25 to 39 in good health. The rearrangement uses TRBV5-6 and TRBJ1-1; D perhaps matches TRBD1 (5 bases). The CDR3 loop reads CASSSHGGTEAFF. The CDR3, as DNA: TGTGCCAGCAGCTCCCATGGGGGGACTGAAGCTTTCTTT.